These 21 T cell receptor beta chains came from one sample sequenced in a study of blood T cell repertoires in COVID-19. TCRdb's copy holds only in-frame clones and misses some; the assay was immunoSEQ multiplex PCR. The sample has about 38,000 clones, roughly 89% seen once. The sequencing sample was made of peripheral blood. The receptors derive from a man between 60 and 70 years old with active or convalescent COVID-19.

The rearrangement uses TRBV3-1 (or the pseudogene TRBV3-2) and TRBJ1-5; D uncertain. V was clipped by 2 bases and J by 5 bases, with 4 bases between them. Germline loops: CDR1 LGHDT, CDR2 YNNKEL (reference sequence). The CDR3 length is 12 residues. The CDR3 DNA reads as TGTGCCAGCAGCCAACTAGATCAGCCCCAGCATTTT. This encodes CASSQLDQPQHF.

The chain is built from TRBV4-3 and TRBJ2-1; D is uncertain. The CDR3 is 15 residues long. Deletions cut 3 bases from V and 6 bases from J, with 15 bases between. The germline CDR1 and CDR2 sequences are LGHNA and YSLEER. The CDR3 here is CASSHTDQRSNEQFF. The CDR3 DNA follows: TGCGCCAGCAGCCATACTGACCAGAGGAGCAATGAGCAGTTCTTC.

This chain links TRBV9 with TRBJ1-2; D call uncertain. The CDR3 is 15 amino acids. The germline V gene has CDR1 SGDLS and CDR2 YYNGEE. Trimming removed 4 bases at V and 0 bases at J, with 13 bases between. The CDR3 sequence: CASSPIPGANYGYTF. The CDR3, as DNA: TGTGCCAGCAGCCCGATCCCTGGAGCTAACTATGGCTACACCTTC.

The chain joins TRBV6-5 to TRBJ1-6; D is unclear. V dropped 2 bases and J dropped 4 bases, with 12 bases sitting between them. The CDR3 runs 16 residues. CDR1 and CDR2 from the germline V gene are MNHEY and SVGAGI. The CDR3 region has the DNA TGTGCCAGCAGTTACGGTTTTGCGGAGTATAATTCACCCCTCCACTTT. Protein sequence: CASSYGFAEYNSPLHF.

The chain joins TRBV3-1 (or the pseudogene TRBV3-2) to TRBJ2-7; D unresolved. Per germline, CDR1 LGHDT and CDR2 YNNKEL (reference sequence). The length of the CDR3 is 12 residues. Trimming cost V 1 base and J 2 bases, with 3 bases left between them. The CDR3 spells CASSQAAYEQYF. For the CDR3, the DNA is TGTGCCAGCAGCCAAGCCGCCTACGAGCAGTACTTC.

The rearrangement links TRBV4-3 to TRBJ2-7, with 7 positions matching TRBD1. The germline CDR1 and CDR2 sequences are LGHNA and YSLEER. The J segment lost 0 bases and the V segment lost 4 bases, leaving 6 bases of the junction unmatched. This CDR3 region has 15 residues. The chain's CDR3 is CASSRLRDSSYEQYF. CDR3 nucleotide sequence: TGCGCCAGCAGCCGCCTCAGGGACAGCTCCTACGAGCAGTACTTC.

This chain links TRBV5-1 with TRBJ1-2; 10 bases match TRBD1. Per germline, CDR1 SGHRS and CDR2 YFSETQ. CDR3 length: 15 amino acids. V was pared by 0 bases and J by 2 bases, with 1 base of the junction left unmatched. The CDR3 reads CASSLGGQGNYGYTF. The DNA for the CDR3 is TGCGCCAGCAGCTTGGGGGGACAGGGGAACTATGGCTACACCTTC.

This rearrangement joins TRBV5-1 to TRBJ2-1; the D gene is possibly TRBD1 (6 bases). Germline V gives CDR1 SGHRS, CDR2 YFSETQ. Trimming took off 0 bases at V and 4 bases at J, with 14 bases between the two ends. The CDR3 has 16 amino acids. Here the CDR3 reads CASSLADRGAYNEQFF. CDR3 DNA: TGCGCCAGCAGCTTGGCGGACAGAGGGGCTTACAATGAGCAGTTCTTC.

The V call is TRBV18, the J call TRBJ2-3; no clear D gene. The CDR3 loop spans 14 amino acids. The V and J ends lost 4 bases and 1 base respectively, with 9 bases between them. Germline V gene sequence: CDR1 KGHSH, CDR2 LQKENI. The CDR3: CASSRYVGTDTQYF. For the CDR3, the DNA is TGTGCCAGCTCACGCTATGTGGGCACAGATACGCAGTATTTT.

CDR3 amino acids: CAISLQGAGTEAFF. The CDR3 bases are TGTGCCATCAGCTTACAGGGGGCAGGCACTGAAGCTTTCTTT. V gene TRBV10-3 combines with J gene TRBJ1-1; 9 nucleotides agree with TRBD1. After removal of 6 bases from V and 4 bases from J, the junction contained 6 bases not matched to a gene. CDR1 is ENHRY and CDR2 is SYGVKD in the germline V gene. The CDR3 has 14 amino acids.

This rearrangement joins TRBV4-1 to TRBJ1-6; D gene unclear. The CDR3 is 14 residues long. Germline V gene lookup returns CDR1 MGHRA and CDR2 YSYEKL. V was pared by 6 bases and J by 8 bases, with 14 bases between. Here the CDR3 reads CASSLWGGDSPLHF. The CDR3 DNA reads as TGCGCCAGCAGTCTCTGGGGAGGCGATTCACCCCTCCACTTT.

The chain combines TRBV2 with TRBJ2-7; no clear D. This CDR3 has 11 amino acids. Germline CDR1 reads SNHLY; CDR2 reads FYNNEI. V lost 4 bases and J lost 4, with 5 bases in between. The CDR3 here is CASSGDYEQYF. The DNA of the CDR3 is TGTGCCAGCAGTGGAGATTACGAGCAGTACTTC.

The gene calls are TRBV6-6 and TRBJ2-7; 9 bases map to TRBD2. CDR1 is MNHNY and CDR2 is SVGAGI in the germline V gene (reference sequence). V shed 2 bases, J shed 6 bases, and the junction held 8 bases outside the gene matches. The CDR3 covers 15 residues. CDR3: CASSYGNAGGPEQYF. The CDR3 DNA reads TGTGCCAGCAGTTACGGAAACGCGGGAGGGCCCGAGCAGTACTTC.

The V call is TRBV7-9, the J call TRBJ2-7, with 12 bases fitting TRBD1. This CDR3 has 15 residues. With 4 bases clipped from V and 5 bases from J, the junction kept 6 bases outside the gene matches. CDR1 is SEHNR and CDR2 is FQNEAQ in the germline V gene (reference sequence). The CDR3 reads CASSSGGTGGDEQYF. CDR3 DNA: TGTGCCAGCAGCTCGGGTGGGACAGGGGGCGACGAGCAGTACTTC. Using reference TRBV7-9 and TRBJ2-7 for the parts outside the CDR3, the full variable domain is DTGVSQNPRHKITKRGQNVTFRCDPISEHNRLYWYRQTLGQGPEFLTYFQNEAQLEKSRLLSDRFSAERPKGSFSTLEIQRTEQGDSAMYLCASSSGGTGGDEQYFGPGTRLTVT.

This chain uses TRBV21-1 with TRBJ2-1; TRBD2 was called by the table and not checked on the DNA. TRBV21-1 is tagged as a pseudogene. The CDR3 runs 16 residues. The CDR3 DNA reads TGTGCCAGCAGCATGAGGGGACTAGCGGGGGACAATGAGCAGTTCTTC. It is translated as CASSMRGLAGDNEQFF.

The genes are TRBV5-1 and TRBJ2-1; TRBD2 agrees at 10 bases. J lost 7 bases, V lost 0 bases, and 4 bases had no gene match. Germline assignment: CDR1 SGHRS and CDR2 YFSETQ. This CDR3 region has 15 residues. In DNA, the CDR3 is TGCGCCAGCAGCTTGGGGCTAGCGGGAGTGAATGAGCAGTTCTTC. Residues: CASSLGLAGVNEQFF.

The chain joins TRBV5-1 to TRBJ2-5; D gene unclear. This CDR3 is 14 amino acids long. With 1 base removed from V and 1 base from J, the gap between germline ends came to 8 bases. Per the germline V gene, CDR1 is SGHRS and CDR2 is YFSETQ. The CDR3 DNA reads TGCGCCAGCAGCTTGTTCGGTACCCAAGAGACCCAGTACTTC. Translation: CASSLFGTQETQYF.

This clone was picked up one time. CDR3 nucleotide sequence: TGTGCCAGCAGTTTAGGGGGGGAAAAACTGTTTTTT. Translating gives CASSLGGEKLFF. This chain joins TRBV28 and TRBJ1-4; perhaps TRBD1 as D (5 bases). Germline V gene sequence: CDR1 MDHEN, CDR2 SYDVKM. V was shortened by 2 bases and J by 8 bases, with 6 bases between the two germline ends. This CDR3 comprises 12 residues.

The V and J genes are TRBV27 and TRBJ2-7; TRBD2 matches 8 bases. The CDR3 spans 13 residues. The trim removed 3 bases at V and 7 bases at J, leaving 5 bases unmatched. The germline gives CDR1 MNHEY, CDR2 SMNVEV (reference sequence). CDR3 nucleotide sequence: TGTGCCAGCAGTTTTGCGGGAGGACGGGAGCAGTACTTC. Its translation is CASSFAGGREQYF.

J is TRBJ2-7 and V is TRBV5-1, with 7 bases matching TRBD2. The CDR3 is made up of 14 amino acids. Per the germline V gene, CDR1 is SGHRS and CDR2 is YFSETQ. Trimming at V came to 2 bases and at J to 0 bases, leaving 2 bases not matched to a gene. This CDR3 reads CASSLAGSSYEQYF. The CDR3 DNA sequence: TGCGCCAGCAGCTTAGCGGGGAGCTCCTACGAGCAGTACTTC.

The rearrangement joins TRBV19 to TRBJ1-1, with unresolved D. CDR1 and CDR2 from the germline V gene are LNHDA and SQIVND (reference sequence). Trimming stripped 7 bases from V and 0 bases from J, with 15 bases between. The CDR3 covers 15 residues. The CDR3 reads CASNRRPGVNTEAFF. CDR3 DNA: TGTGCCAGTAACCGTCGCCCGGGAGTGAACACTGAAGCTTTCTTT.